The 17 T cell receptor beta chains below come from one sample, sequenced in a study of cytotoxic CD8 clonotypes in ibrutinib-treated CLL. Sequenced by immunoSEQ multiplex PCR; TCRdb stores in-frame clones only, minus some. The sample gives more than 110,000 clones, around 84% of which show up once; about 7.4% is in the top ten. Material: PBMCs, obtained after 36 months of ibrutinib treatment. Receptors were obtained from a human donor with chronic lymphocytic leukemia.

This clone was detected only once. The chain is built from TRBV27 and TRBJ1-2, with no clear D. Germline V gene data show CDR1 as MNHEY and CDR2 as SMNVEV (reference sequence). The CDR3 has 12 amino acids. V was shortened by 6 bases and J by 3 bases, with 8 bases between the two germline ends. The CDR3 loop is CASRRGYYGYTF. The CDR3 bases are TGTGCCAGCAGGCGCGGCTACTATGGCTACACCTTC.

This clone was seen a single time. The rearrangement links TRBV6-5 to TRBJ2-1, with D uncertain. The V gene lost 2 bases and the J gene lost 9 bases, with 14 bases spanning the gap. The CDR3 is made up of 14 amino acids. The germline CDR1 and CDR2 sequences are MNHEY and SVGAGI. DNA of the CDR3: TGTGCCAGCAGTTACGGGGTAGCCCATGGTGAGCAGTTCTTC. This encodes CASSYGVAHGEQFF.

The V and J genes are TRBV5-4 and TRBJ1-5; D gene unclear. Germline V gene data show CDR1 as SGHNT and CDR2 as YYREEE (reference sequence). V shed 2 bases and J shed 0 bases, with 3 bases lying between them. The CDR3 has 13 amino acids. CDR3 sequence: CASSFGSNQPQHF. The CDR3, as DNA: TGTGCCAGCAGCTTCGGTAGCAATCAGCCCCAGCATTTT.

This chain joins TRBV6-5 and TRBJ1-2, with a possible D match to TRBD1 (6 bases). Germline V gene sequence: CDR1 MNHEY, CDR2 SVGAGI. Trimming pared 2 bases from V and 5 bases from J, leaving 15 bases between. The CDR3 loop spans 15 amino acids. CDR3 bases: TGTGCCAGCAGTTACGGGGGGGGCCTCGGGTATGGCTACACCTTC. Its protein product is CASSYGGGLGYGYTF.

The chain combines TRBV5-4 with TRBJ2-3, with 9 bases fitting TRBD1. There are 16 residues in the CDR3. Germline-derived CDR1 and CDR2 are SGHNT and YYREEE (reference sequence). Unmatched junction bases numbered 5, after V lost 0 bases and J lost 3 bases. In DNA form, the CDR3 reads TGTGCCAGCAGCTTGGACAGGGGGCGTAAAACAGATACGCAGTATTTT. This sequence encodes CASSLDRGRKTDTQYF.

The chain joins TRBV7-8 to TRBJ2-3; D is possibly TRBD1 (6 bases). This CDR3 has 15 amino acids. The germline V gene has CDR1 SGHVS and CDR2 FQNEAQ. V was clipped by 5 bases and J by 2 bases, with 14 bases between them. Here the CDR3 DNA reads TGTGCCAGCAGCGCCCAAGGGGGAAACACAGATACGCAGTATTTT. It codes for CASSAQGGNTDTQYF.

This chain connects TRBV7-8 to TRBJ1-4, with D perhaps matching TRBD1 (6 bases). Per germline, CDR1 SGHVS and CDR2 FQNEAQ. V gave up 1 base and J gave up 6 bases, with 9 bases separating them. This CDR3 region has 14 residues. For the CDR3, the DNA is TGTGCCAGCAGCTTAGGAGGGGGTTATGAAAAACTGTTTTTT. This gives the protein CASSLGGGYEKLFF. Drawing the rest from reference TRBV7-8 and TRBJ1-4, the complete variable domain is GAGVSQSPRYKVAKRGQDVALRCDPISGHVSLFWYQQALGQGPEFLTYFQNEAQLDKSGLPSDRFFAERPEGSVSTLKIQRTQQEDSAVYLCASSLGGGYEKLFFGSGTQLSVL.

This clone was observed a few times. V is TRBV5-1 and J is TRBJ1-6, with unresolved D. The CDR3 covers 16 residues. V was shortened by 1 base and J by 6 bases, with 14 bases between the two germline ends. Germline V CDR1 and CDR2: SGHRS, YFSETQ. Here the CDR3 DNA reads TGCGCCAGCAGCTTGCGGCAGACCCTGCGTAATTCACCCCTCCACTTT. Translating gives CASSLRQTLRNSPLHF.

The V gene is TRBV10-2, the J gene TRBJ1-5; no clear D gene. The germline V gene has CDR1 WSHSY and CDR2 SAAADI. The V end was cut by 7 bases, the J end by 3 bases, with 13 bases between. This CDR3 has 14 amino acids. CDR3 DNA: TGCGCCAGCACAAATAGGGTAGACAATCAGCCCCAGCATTTT. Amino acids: CASTNRVDNQPQHF.

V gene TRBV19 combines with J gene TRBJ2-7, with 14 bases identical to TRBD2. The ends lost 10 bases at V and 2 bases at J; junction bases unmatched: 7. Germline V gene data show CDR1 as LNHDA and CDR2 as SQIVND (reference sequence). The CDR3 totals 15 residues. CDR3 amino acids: CATRRGLAGAYEQYF. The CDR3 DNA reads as TGTGCCACCAGGAGGGGACTAGCGGGAGCCTACGAGCAGTACTTC.

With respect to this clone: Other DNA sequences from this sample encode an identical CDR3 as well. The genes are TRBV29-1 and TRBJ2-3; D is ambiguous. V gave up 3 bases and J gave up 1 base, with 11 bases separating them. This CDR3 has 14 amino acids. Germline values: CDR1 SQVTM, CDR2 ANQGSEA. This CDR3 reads CSVDRPQGTDTQYF. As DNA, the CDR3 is TGCAGCGTTGATCGTCCCCAGGGCACAGATACGCAGTATTTT.

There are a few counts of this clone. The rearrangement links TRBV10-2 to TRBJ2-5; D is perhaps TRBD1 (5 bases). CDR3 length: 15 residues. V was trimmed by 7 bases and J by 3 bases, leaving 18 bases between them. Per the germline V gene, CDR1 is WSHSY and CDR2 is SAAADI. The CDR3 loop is CASNPQGQGEETQYF. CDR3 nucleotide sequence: TGCGCCAGCAATCCCCAGGGCCAGGGTGAAGAGACCCAGTACTTC.

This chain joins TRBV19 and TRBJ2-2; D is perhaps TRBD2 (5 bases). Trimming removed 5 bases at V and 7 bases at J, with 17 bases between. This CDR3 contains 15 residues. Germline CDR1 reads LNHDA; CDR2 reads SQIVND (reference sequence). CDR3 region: CASSSITGFDGELFF. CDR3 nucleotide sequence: TGTGCCAGTAGTTCCATAACGGGGTTTGACGGGGAGCTGTTTTTT.

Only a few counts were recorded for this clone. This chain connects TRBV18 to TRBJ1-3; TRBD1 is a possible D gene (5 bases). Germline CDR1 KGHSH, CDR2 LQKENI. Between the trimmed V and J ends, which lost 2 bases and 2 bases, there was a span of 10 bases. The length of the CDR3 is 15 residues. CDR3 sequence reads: CASSPRQGAGNTIYF. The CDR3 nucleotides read TGTGCCAGCTCACCAAGGCAGGGCGCTGGAAACACCATATATTTT.

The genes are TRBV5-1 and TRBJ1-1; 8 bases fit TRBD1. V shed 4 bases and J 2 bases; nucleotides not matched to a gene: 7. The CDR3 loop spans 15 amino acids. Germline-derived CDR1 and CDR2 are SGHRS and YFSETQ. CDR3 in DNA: TGCGCCAGCAGCCAAACTGGACAGGGTAACACTGAAGCTTTCTTT. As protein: CASSQTGQGNTEAFF.

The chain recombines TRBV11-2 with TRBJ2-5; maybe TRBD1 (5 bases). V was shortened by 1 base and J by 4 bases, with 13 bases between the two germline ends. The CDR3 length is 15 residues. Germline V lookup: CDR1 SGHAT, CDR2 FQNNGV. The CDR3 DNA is TGTGCCAGCAGCTTAGGTCTATTAGGGGCAGAGACCCAGTACTTC. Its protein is CASSLGLLGAETQYF.

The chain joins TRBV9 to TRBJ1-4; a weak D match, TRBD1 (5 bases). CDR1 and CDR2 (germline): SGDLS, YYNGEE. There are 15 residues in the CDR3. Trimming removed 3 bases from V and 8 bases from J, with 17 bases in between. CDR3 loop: CASSAGEQWEEKLFF. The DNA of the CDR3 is TGTGCCAGCAGCGCGGGGGAACAGTGGGAAGAAAAACTGTTTTTT.